The source of this T cell receptor (beta chain) is a study of cytomegalovirus exposure and HLA in healthy donors. V was cut by 1 base and J by 5 bases, with 9 bases left in between. In germline, CDR1 is SGHNT, CDR2 YYREEE (reference sequence). This CDR3 is built from 13 residues. Study-wide results and caveats: In a later analysis, 15,000 to 20,000 TCR beta sequences were associated with HLA alleles at 0.05 false discovery rate. Researchers counted approximately 160 TCR beta chains as cytomegalovirus-associated. Later analysis identified several of the most significant clusters that appeared linked to common viral pathogens. Later analysis indicated greater clonal expansion among HLA-associated TCR beta chains than among equally common other chains.

A note on this clone: Its antigen is not identified.

Vbeta (60) and Jbeta (13) primers were used in the PCR. Method: immunoSEQ multiplex PCR; TCRdb's copy keeps in-frame clones and lacks some. Here the sample spans about 120,000 clones, roughly 80% being singletons. The material sequenced was PBMCs. The TCR originated in a female donor in good health and CMV-seropositive. The V and J genes are TRBV5-4 and TRBJ2-5; a possible D gene is TRBD2 (7 bases). The CDR3 is CASSLRGGETQYF. Here the CDR3 DNA reads TGTGCCAGCAGCTTGAGGGGGGGGGAGACCCAGTACTTC.